This T cell receptor beta chain comes out of a study of shared clonotypes between healthy human individuals. Findings and caveats of the study: Among several donors, approximately 5% of naive CD4 clonotypes were found in common. Non-shared clonotypes had lower generation probabilities than those shared by all four donors.

On this clone: What it binds is not known. Different DNA sequences within this sample yield the same CDR3.

Every one of the donors was a Caucasian adult that lived in Nashville, Tennessee. The CDR3 runs 16 residues. V lost 1 base and J 0 bases, leaving 10 bases between the germline ends. The germline CDR1 and CDR2 sequences are SGHTA and FQGNSA. Sequencing was at deep level. Profiling relied on immunoSEQ multiplex PCR, and the TCRdb table lists in-frame clones only, not all of them. The data show 950,000 to 1,100,000 clones, about 84% seen once. Material for sequencing was memory CD4+ T cells from PBMCs. Subset meaning: CD45RA-negative fraction. V is TRBV7-2 and J is TRBJ2-1; maybe TRBD1 (6 bases). The clonotype comes from a man younger than 35 in good health. Some clones in this sample may be carry-over from other donors' samples. In DNA, the CDR3 is TGTGCCAGCAGCTTAGGGGGCAGGGGCTCCTACAATGAGCAGTTCTTC. This gives the protein CASSLGGRGSYNEQFF.